This T cell receptor beta chain emerged from a study of shared clonotypes between healthy human individuals. Whole-study results and caveats: Donor scarcity curtailed the genetic and exposure-history diversity represented herein. Clonotype sharing levels among donors were expected to vary with sequencing depth. Non-shared clonotypes were found to have lower generation probabilities than the clonotypes that were shared by all four of the sorted-subset donors.

Sequencing used immunoSEQ multiplex PCR; TCRdb keeps in-frame clones, though not all of them. This sample has about 2,500,000 clones; 85% to 95% occur once, and the top ten carry roughly 0.14%. V dropped 5 bases and J dropped 0; count of bases not matched to a gene: 6. CDR3 length: 16 residues. Germline V gene lookup returns CDR1 LGHNT and CDR2 FRNRAP. Turning to this clone: Its antigen remains unknown.

The source of this sequence is a man between 18 and 29 years old in good health. The gene calls are TRBV12-5 and TRBJ1-1, with 10 bases that match TRBD1. The sequencing input was naive CD4+ T cells sorted from blood. Documented subset: CD45RA+ positively selected. The CDR3 region has the DNA TGTGCTAGTGGTCCAGGGACAGGGGTTATGAACACTGAAGCTTTCTTT. Protein product: CASGPGTGVMNTEAFF.